A single sample gave rise to the 22 T cell receptor beta chains below, sequenced in a study of blood T cell repertoires in COVID-19. Using immunoSEQ multiplex PCR, the repertoire was profiled, and TCRdb retains in-frame clones only, with some absent. The table shows 95,000 to 150,000 clones, with 84% occurring only once. Sequenced sample: PBMCs or T cells enriched from blood (not recorded which). These receptors came from a woman aged 25 to 45 who had recovered from COVID-19.

The chain recombines TRBV3-1 (or the pseudogene TRBV3-2) with TRBJ2-1, with TRBD2 matching 12 bases. The germline gives CDR1 LGHDT, CDR2 YNNKEL (reference sequence). CDR3 size: 17 residues. J gave up 4 bases and V 0 bases, and 4 bases lay outside the gene matches. The chain's CDR3 is CASSQDRGTSGYNEQFF. The DNA for the CDR3 is TGTGCCAGCAGCCAAGATAGGGGGACTAGCGGGTACAATGAGCAGTTCTTC.

The V call is TRBV9, the J call TRBJ2-1; TRBD2 might be the D (6 bases). The CDR3 extends over 15 amino acids. CDR1 SGDLS and CDR2 YYNGEE come from the germline V gene. V lost 3 bases and J 7 bases, leaving 17 bases between the germline ends. CDR3 nucleotides: TGTGCCAGCAGCGGGGCCTCGGTCGGGAGAAATGAGCAGTTCTTC. Encoded protein: CASSGASVGRNEQFF.

This clone was found once. DNA of the CDR3: TGTGCCAGCAGTGAATCTCTTCTGAACACTGAAGCTTTCTTT. Translation: CASSESLLNTEAFF. The genes are TRBV25-1 and TRBJ1-1, with no clear D. Per germline, CDR1 MGHDK and CDR2 SYGVNS. V was pared by 1 base and J by 0 bases, with 6 bases between. This CDR3 comprises 14 residues.

This chain links TRBV5-1 with TRBJ1-1; TRBD1 agrees at 7 bases. The CDR3 covers 14 residues. Germline CDR1 SGHRS, CDR2 YFSETQ. Trimming cost V 5 bases and J 0 bases; bases outside gene matches: 4. CDR3 DNA: TGCGCCAGCAGTCGGACAGGTATGAACACTGAAGCTTTCTTT. Translating it yields CASSRTGMNTEAFF.

The chain combines TRBV10-3 with TRBJ1-3, with no clear D. In germline, CDR1 is ENHRY, CDR2 SYGVKD. The CDR3 contains 14 residues. V lost 10 bases and J lost 0, with 13 bases in between. CDR3 in amino acids: CASEPSDSGNTIYF. Here the CDR3 DNA reads TGTGCCAGCGAACCAAGCGACTCTGGAAACACCATATATTTT.

This chain links TRBV28 with TRBJ2-1, with a weak D call TRBD2 (6 bases). Germline CDR1 reads MDHEN; CDR2 reads SYDVKM. CDR3 size: 15 residues. Trimming took off 2 bases at V and 4 bases at J, with 12 bases between the two ends. The chain's CDR3 is CASSLGGGAYNEQFF. The CDR3 bases are TGTGCCAGCAGTTTAGGAGGCGGGGCATACAATGAGCAGTTCTTC.

The chain carries TRBV27 and TRBJ1-1; a possible D gene is TRBD1 (5 bases). Trimming shortened V by 6 bases and J by 1 base, and 9 bases separated the two germline ends. The germline V gene encodes CDR1 MNHEY and CDR2 SMNVEV (reference sequence). The CDR3 extends over 13 amino acids. The chain's CDR3 is CASRGLRNTEAFF. CDR3 bases: TGTGCCAGCAGGGGGCTGAGGAACACTGAAGCTTTCTTT.

V is TRBV10-1 and J is TRBJ2-7; TRBD1 matches at 11 bases. The CDR3 runs to 15 residues. The J segment lost 5 bases and the V segment lost 6 bases, leaving 9 bases of the junction unmatched. Germline loops: CDR1 WNHNN, CDR2 SYGVQD (reference sequence). The CDR3 sequence: CASRSPGTGGNEQYF. The CDR3 nucleotides read TGCGCCAGCAGATCCCCCGGGACAGGGGGAAACGAGCAGTACTTC.

The V call is TRBV4-1, the J call TRBJ2-3, with a possible D match to TRBD2 (5 bases). Trimming left V 2 bases short and J 5 bases short, with 14 bases between. The length of the CDR3 is 15 residues. The germline V gene has CDR1 MGHRA and CDR2 YSYEKL. The CDR3 loop reads CASSQSGGFEDTQYF. CDR3 coding DNA: TGCGCCAGCAGCCAATCGGGCGGGTTCGAAGATACGCAGTATTTT.

The V and J genes are TRBV5-4 and TRBJ2-1, with 8 bases matching TRBD2. Germline CDR1 SGHNT, CDR2 YYREEE (reference sequence). V shed 2 bases, J shed 4 bases, and the junction held 5 bases outside the gene matches. CDR3 length equals 15 residues. CDR3 bases: TGTGCCAGCAGCTTAATGCGGGAGGCGTACAATGAGCAGTTCTTC. This encodes CASSLMREAYNEQFF.

Here the CDR3 DNA reads TGTGCCAGCAGCCCACTAGCGGGAGAAGCCGGGGAGCTGTTTTTT. This codes for CASSPLAGEAGELFF. The chain is built from TRBV2 and TRBJ2-2; 11 positions agree with TRBD2. The trim removed 6 bases at V and 6 bases at J, leaving 6 bases unmatched. The CDR3 length is 15 residues. CDR1 and CDR2 from the germline V gene are SNHLY and FYNNEI. Combining the CDR3 with reference TRBV2 and TRBJ2-2 gives the whole variable domain EPEVTQTPSHQVTQMGQEVILRCVPISNHLYFYWYRQILGQKVEFLVSFYNNEISEKSEIFDDQFSVERPDGSNFTLKIRSTKLEDSAMYFCASSPLAGEAGELFFGEGSRLTVL.

This clone showed up just once. The J gene is TRBJ2-7, the V gene TRBV6-5; TRBD2 aligns across 7 bases. The germline V gene encodes CDR1 MNHEY and CDR2 SVGAGI. The V gene end was trimmed by 2 bases and the J gene end by 6 bases; junction bases not matched to a gene: 7. CDR3 length: 14 residues. CDR3 protein: CASSYGRESSEQYF. The CDR3 DNA reads as TGTGCCAGCAGTTACGGGCGGGAGTCGTCCGAGCAGTACTTC.

This chain uses TRBV7-6 with TRBJ2-1, with D perhaps TRBD2 (6 bases). The ends were cut back, 4 bases at V and 4 bases at J, with 11 bases in the middle. Germline CDR1 is SGHVS and CDR2 is FNYEAQ. The CDR3 contains 14 residues. The CDR3 sequence is CASSSGLLYNEQFF. The CDR3 DNA reads as TGTGCCAGCAGCTCTGGACTACTTTACAATGAGCAGTTCTTC.

The chain's CDR3 is CATSGRTARGNQPQHF. The CDR3, as DNA: TGTGCCACCAGCGGACGGACAGCGAGGGGCAATCAGCCCCAGCATTTT. The chain recombines TRBV15 with TRBJ1-5, with D perhaps TRBD1 (6 bases). The V end lost 5 bases, the J end lost 2 bases, and 16 bases lay between the germline ends. The CDR3 is 16 residues long. Germline loops: CDR1 LNHNV, CDR2 YYDKDF (reference sequence).

J is TRBJ1-1 and V is TRBV29-1; weak D call: TRBD1 (5 bases). V lost 1 base and J lost 2, with 14 bases in between. This CDR3 spans 15 amino acids. Germline values: CDR1 SQVTM, CDR2 ANQGSEA. CDR3: CSVEVKGTFNTEAFF. CDR3 in DNA: TGCAGCGTTGAAGTGAAAGGGACTTTTAACACTGAAGCTTTCTTT.

The chain couples TRBV7-9 to TRBJ1-5; 7 bases map to TRBD1. V trimming: 5 bases; J trimming: 0 bases; junction bases outside the gene matches: 4. The CDR3 covers 15 residues. Germline assignment: CDR1 SEHNR and CDR2 FQNEAQ (reference sequence). CDR3 in amino acids: CASSPTGDSNQPQHF. The DNA of the CDR3 is TGTGCCAGCAGCCCAACAGGGGATAGCAATCAGCCCCAGCATTTT.

V usage is TRBV18 and J usage is TRBJ2-7; D is undetermined. From germline, CDR1 is KGHSH and CDR2 LQKENI. Trimming shortened V by 2 bases and J by 0 bases, and 8 bases separated the two germline ends. This CDR3 is 14 amino acids long. The CDR3 spells CASSPSQSSYEQYF. The CDR3, as DNA: TGTGCCAGCTCACCATCACAGAGCTCCTACGAGCAGTACTTC.

The CDR3 loop reads CASSKAWQWRPYEQYF. Written as DNA, the CDR3 is TGTGCCAGCAGCAAAGCGTGGCAGTGGCGGCCCTACGAGCAGTACTTC. This sequence joins TRBV21-1 and TRBJ2-7; the DNA was not compared with TRBD2, the D call given in the table. TRBV21-1 is deemed a pseudogene. The CDR3 covers 16 residues.

This sequence joins TRBV11-2 and TRBJ2-3; 13 nucleotides agree with TRBD2. Per germline, CDR1 SGHAT and CDR2 FQNNGV. This CDR3 has 15 amino acids. The junction had 5 bases not matched to a gene; V was cut back by 5 bases and J by 6 bases. The CDR3 loop reads CASSRTSGSWDTQYF. CDR3 coding DNA: TGTGCCAGCAGCCGGACTAGCGGGAGTTGGGATACGCAGTATTTT.

This clone was observed at least ten times. Different DNA sequences within this sample yield the same CDR3. The genes are TRBV7-2 and TRBJ2-7; 11 bases are shared with TRBD2. Germline-derived CDR1 and CDR2 are SGHTA and FQGNSA. J gave up 3 bases and V 2 bases, and 0 bases lay outside the gene matches. This CDR3 contains 14 residues. For the CDR3, the DNA is TGTGCCAGCAGCTTAACTAGCGGGAGCTACGAGCAGTACTTC. It translates to CASSLTSGSYEQYF.

The V gene is TRBV4-3, the J gene TRBJ2-3; weak D call: TRBD1 (5 bases). V gave up 0 bases and J gave up 0 bases, with 10 bases separating them. Per germline, CDR1 LGHNA and CDR2 YSLEER. The CDR3 runs 16 residues. The CDR3 DNA is TGCGCCAGCAGCCAAGAGGGGCGGCTCAGCACAGATACGCAGTATTTT. It codes for CASSQEGRLSTDTQYF.

This clone was recorded only once. The chain links TRBV28 to TRBJ2-7; TRBD2 might be the D (6 bases). V shed 5 bases and J shed 1 base, with 12 bases lying between them. Germline V gene sequence: CDR1 MDHEN, CDR2 SYDVKM. The CDR3 length is 14 residues. The CDR3 here is CASSSGYRSYEQYF. The CDR3, as DNA: TGTGCCAGCAGTAGCGGGTATCGTTCCTACGAGCAGTACTTC.